A single sample is the source of the 24 T cell receptor beta chains below, sequenced in a study of regulatory T cells in long-lasting Graves disease. Described time point: persistent/refractory GD, antithyroid drugs over 5 years with positive TRAb. Following extraction of RNA from PBMCs, that RNA was used to make the TCR library. Combining iRepertoire HTBI primers with Arm-PCR of CDR3 regions, the authors built TCR beta libraries. TCRdb re-called the multiplex PCR reads through MiXCR, storing one row per CDR3 protein. The repertoire has around 450,000 distinct CDR3 sequences, about 22% of them found once; the top ten carry roughly 7%. The sequences come from peripheral blood mononuclear cells (PBMCs), collected when the disease was refractory, from a patient treated with antithyroid drugs. The receptors originated from a female donor with Graves disease.

The chain recombines TRBV6-2 or TRBV6-3 with TRBJ1-4; the match to TRBD1 covers 7 bases. This CDR3 region has 12 residues. Germline V gives CDR1 MNHEY, CDR2 SVGEGT. Trimming took 8 bases from V and 10 from J; bases not matched to a gene: 7. The CDR3 is CASGADRVKLFF. The CDR3 DNA sequence: TGTGCCAGCGGCGCAGACAGGGTAAAACTGTTTTTT.

In this sample, this clonotype turned up many times. V gene TRBV28 combines with J gene TRBJ1-2; D is undetermined. Trimming stripped 6 bases from V and 4 bases from J, with 12 bases between. Germline CDR1 and CDR2: MDHEN and SYDVKM. The CDR3 loop spans 13 amino acids. The CDR3 spells CASRETTLYGYTF. In DNA, the CDR3 is TGTGCCAGCAGAGAGACAACTCTCTATGGCTACACCTTC.

This sequence joins TRBV6-1 and TRBJ2-2, with 13 bases aligning to TRBD2. There are 16 residues in the CDR3. V shed 8 bases, J shed 8 bases, and the junction held 11 bases outside the gene matches. Germline V CDR1 and CDR2: MNHNS, SASEGT. The CDR3 loop reads CASDASGTSGEGELFF. CDR3 sequence (DNA): TGTGCCAGCGACGCCTCCGGGACTAGCGGGGAGGGGGAGCTGTTTTTT.

This clonotype was detected ten times or more. J is TRBJ1-2 and V is TRBV2, with 10 bases lining up with TRBD1. The CDR3 has 16 residues. Germline V gene data show CDR1 as SNHLY and CDR2 as FYNNEI. The ends lost 0 bases at V and 5 bases at J; junction bases unmatched: 6. The CDR3 nucleotides are TGTGCCAGCAGTGAAGCGGGACAGGGGACAGGATATGGCTACACCTTC. It translates to CASSEAGQGTGYGYTF.

This clonotype was counted many times. The chain joins TRBV28 to TRBJ1-2, with D possibly matching TRBD1 (5 bases). The V gene lost 4 bases and the J gene lost 7 bases, with 10 bases spanning the gap. Germline values: CDR1 MDHEN, CDR2 SYDVKM. This CDR3 spans 12 amino acids. The CDR3: CASSWGGVGYTF. In nucleotides, the CDR3 is TGTGCCAGCAGTTGGGGGGGAGTTGGCTACACCTTC.

The J gene is TRBJ2-7, the V gene TRBV20-1, with D possibly TRBD1 on 6 matching bases. CDR3 size: 13 residues. Germline V gene sequence: CDR1 DFQATT, CDR2 SNEGSKA (reference sequence). The V end lost 3 bases, the J end lost 4 bases, and 13 bases lay between the germline ends. Written as DNA, the CDR3 is TGCAGTGCTAGGGCAGGACAGCGATACGAGCAGTACTTC. It is translated as CSARAGQRYEQYF.

This clonotype has a handful of counts. The rearrangement links TRBV20-1 to TRBJ1-6; 8 bases line up with TRBD1. The V segment lost 5 bases and the J segment 9 bases; nucleotides outside the gene matches: 12. The germline V gene encodes CDR1 DFQATT and CDR2 SNEGSKA (reference sequence). The CDR3 consists of 15 residues. CDR3 protein: CSAGRRGLGASPLHF. The CDR3 DNA is TGCAGTGCTGGACGCAGGGGGCTCGGGGCTTCACCCCTCCACTTT.

As concerns this clonotype: This sequence may be a read error, since a much larger clone differs from it by one base. The V gene is TRBV6-5, the J gene TRBJ1-1; possibly TRBD1 for D (6 bases). Germline values: CDR1 MNHEY, CDR2 SVGAGI. The CDR3 length is 11 residues. The V and J ends lost 4 bases and 12 bases respectively, with 12 bases between them. This chain's CDR3 is CASSSRGETFF. CDR3 sequence (DNA): TGTGCCAGCAGTTCTAGGGGGGAAACTTTCTTT.

The chain is built from TRBV3-1 and TRBJ2-7; D not resolved. Looked up from germline, CDR1 is LGHDT and CDR2 is YNNKEL (reference sequence). Trimming cost V 0 bases and J 3 bases, with 9 bases left between them. The CDR3 is 14 residues long. Written as DNA, the CDR3 is TGTGCCAGCAGCCAAGATGGCGAGATCTACGAGCAGTACTTC. It codes for CASSQDGEIYEQYF.

The rearrangement uses TRBV6-1 and TRBJ2-7; no reliable D call. The CDR3 is made up of 13 amino acids. From germline, CDR1 is MNHNS and CDR2 SASEGT. The V end lost 6 bases, the J end lost 0 bases, and 9 bases lay between the germline ends. The CDR3 here is CASSDVSSYEQYF. The CDR3 DNA follows: TGTGCCAGCAGCGACGTCTCCTCCTACGAGCAGTACTTC.

This chain joins TRBV20-1 and TRBJ1-2; a weak D match, TRBD1 (6 bases). The germline V and J ends were trimmed by 4 bases and 4 bases, with 13 bases remaining between them. CDR1 is DFQATT, CDR2 SNEGSKA, per germline (reference sequence). This CDR3 region has 13 residues. This CDR3 is CSAKGGDTYGYTF. As DNA, the CDR3 is TGCAGTGCTAAAGGAGGGGACACCTATGGCTACACCTTC.

This clonotype was seen repeatedly, ten times or more. The CDR3 spells CASSFDRGPGETQYF. As DNA, the CDR3 is TGTGCCAGCAGCTTCGACAGGGGGCCGGGAGAGACCCAGTACTTC. The rearrangement links TRBV7-3 to TRBJ2-5, with 10 bases aligning to TRBD1. Germline CDR1 reads SGHTA; CDR2 reads FQGTGA. The CDR3 contains 15 residues. The J segment lost 4 bases and the V segment lost 3 bases, leaving 5 bases of the junction unmatched. Based on the CDR3 plus reference TRBV7-3 and TRBJ2-5, the full variable domain is GAGVSQTPSNKVTEKGKYVELRCDPISGHTALYWYRQSLGQGPEFLIYFQGTGAADDSGLPNDRFFAVRPEGSVSTLKIQRTERGDSAVYLCASSFDRGPGETQYFGPGTRLLVL.

The V gene is TRBV3-1, the J gene TRBJ1-3; 8 bases agree with TRBD1. Germline V gene sequence: CDR1 LGHDT, CDR2 YNNKEL (reference sequence). V gave up 7 bases and J gave up 2 bases; unmatched junction bases: 1. CDR3 length: 13 amino acids. CDR3 sequence (DNA): TGTGCCAGCATGGACAGGGCTGGAAACACCATATATTTT. Protein product: CASMDRAGNTIYF.

This clonotype was observed many times. The chain has TRBV28 and TRBJ1-4, with D uncertain. The CDR3 length is 20 residues. Per the germline V gene, CDR1 is MDHEN and CDR2 is SYDVKM. V lost 4 bases and J lost 0, with 24 bases in between. The CDR3 reads CASSSWPRAALATTNEKLFF. The CDR3 bases are TGTGCCAGCAGTTCCTGGCCCCGTGCAGCTCTTGCTACAACTAATGAAAAACTGTTTTTT.

J is TRBJ2-7 and V is TRBV4-3, with D maybe TRBD1 (6 bases). The CDR3 totals 14 residues. V was trimmed by 2 bases and J by 1 base, leaving 9 bases between them. Per germline, CDR1 LGHNA and CDR2 YSLEER. CDR3 DNA: TGCGCCAGCAGCCAACATACAGGGTCCTACGAGCAGTACTTC. Translation gives CASSQHTGSYEQYF.

The rearrangement uses TRBV19 and TRBJ1-5; no clear D gene. Germline CDR1 reads LNHDA; CDR2 reads SQIVND (reference sequence). The V end lost 8 bases, the J end lost 6 bases, and 17 bases lay between the germline ends. The CDR3 consists of 14 residues. In DNA, the CDR3 is TGTGCCAGTTCCGTTGGCGCAAAGAGTCAGCCCCAGCATTTT. It encodes CASSVGAKSQPQHF.

The chain has TRBV4-1 and TRBJ1-2; no definite D call. Per the germline V gene, CDR1 is MGHRA and CDR2 is YSYEKL. The V end was cut by 5 bases, the J end by 6 bases, with 22 bases between. The CDR3 consists of 16 residues. Written as DNA, the CDR3 is TGCGCCAGCAGCTCCCCCGGAAGGTGGAATACGGATGGCTACACCTTC. This translates into CASSSPGRWNTDGYTF.

This clonotype appeared many times. The V call is TRBV2, the J call TRBJ1-6; D uncertain. With 3 bases removed from V and 10 bases from J, the gap between germline ends came to 4 bases. This CDR3 has 11 residues. Germline V gene lookup returns CDR1 SNHLY and CDR2 FYNNEI. The CDR3 sequence is CASSENSPLHF. In nucleotides, the CDR3 is TGTGCCAGCAGTGAGAACTCACCCCTCCACTTT.

The chain recombines TRBV24-1 with TRBJ1-1, with a weak D call TRBD1 (6 bases). CDR1 and CDR2 (germline): KGHDR, SFDVKD. Trimming took 11 bases from V and 3 from J, leaving 15 bases between them. This CDR3 is built from 13 residues. CDR3 nucleotide sequence: TGTGCCATCGCCGCGGGGGCTCACACTGAAGCTTTCTTT. Protein sequence: CAIAAGAHTEAFF.

This clonotype was detected many times. The chain uses TRBV12-5 and TRBJ2-5, with D tentatively TRBD1 or TRBD2 (5 bases each). Germline V gene data show CDR1 as LGHNT and CDR2 as FRNRAP. There are 13 residues in the CDR3. Trimming left V 5 bases short and J 9 bases short, with 16 bases between. The CDR3 loop reads CASGHGTVEAQYF. As DNA, the CDR3 is TGTGCTAGTGGTCACGGGACGGTCGAGGCCCAGTACTTC.

This chain joins TRBV24-1 and TRBJ2-3, with 7 bases identical to TRBD1. The length of the CDR3 is 16 residues. With V trimmed by 1 base and J by 3 bases, 6 bases remained unmatched. CDR1 KGHDR and CDR2 SFDVKD come from the germline V gene. CDR3 coding DNA: TGTGCCACCAGTGATTTCCGACAGGGCGGGACAGATACGCAGTATTTT. Its translation is CATSDFRQGGTDTQYF.

This clonotype occurred many times. The rearrangement joins TRBV2 to TRBJ2-7; D is possibly TRBD1 (6 bases). The CDR3 consists of 15 residues. Germline-derived CDR1 and CDR2 are SNHLY and FYNNEI. V shed 3 bases and J shed 0 bases, with 12 bases lying between them. The CDR3 loop is CASSDGRGSSYEQYF. The CDR3 DNA is TGTGCCAGCAGTGATGGCAGGGGTAGCTCCTACGAGCAGTACTTC.

As DNA, the CDR3 is TGCAGTGCTCCGTACGGGGGCGGAAACACCATATATTTT. This codes for CSAPYGGGNTIYF. The rearrangement links TRBV20-1 to TRBJ1-3, with D possibly being TRBD1 (6 bases). Germline lookup yields CDR1 DFQATT and CDR2 SNEGSKA (reference sequence). The V end was cut by 5 bases, the J end by 4 bases, with 12 bases between. CDR3 length: 13 amino acids.

To note about this clonotype: A much larger clone differs from this one at a single base, so this may be a read error. The chain links TRBV10-3 to TRBJ1-2; no clear D. V was trimmed by 5 bases and J by 7 bases, leaving 17 bases between them. The CDR3 totals 14 residues. Germline CDR1 is ENHRY and CDR2 is SYGVKD. CDR3 in amino acids: CAISSAGEHSGYTF. The CDR3, as DNA: TGTGCCATCAGTTCCGCCGGGGAGCACAGTGGCTACACCTTC.